The clone carrying this T cell receptor (beta chain) was seen many times. The antigen is not known. This CDR3 comprises 14 residues. Germline CDR1 and CDR2: SGHKS and YYEKEE (reference sequence). Trimming removed 3 bases from V and 1 base from J, with 9 bases in between. These data originate in a study of post-analysis software for immune sequencing data. At the level of the study: Recorded disease courses covered relapsing-remitting, secondary progressive and progressive-relapsing multiple sclerosis. Some patients had no subtype annotation. Study results and caveats: Relative to controls, patients had about 5 TRBV segments at higher frequency, with TRBV5-6, TRBV5-1 and TRBV20-1 among these. Normalized Chao1 diversity was significantly reduced in patients versus controls. F-measure co-clustering was strong for batch-matched samples.

Unique molecular identifiers were built into the TCR beta cDNA libraries. The authors obtained roughly 500,000 cDNA molecules from roughly 1 to 10 million T cells. TCRdb re-derived calls from the PCR reads in MiXCR, one entry per CDR3 protein. The sample includes around 400,000 distinct CDR3 sequences, about 39% of them seen just once. The genes are TRBV5-5 and TRBJ2-3, with D possibly matching TRBD1 (6 bases). The sequenced sample consisted of blood. The origin of this receptor is a girl between 2 and 10 years old with multiple sclerosis. The CDR3 here is CASSSGHRTDTQYF. The CDR3, as DNA: TGTGCCAGCAGCTCGGGACACCGCACAGATACGCAGTATTTT.